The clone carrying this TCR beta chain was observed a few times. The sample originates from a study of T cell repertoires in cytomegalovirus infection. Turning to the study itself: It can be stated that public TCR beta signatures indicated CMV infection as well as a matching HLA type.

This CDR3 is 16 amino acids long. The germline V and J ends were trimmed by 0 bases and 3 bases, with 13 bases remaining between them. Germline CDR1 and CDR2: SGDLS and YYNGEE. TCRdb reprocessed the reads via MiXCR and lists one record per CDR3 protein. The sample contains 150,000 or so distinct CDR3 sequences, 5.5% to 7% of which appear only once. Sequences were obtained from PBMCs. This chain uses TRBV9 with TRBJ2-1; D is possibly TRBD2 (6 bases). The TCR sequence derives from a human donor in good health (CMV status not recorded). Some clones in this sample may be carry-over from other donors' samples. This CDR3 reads CASSVADSGLYNEQFF. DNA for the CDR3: TGTGCCAGCAGCGTAGCTGATAGCGGTCTCTACAATGAGCAGTTCTTC.